Listed here are 25 T cell receptor beta chains from one sample, sequenced in a study of T cell repertoires in cytomegalovirus infection. These TCRs' antigens remain unknown. Via MiXCR, TCRdb re-called the reads, giving one row per CDR3 protein. The sample carries about 280,000 distinct CDR3 sequences, roughly a fifth recorded once. Sequences were derived from cultured PBMCs, sampled from culture after CMV antigen stimulation. These receptors were taken from a human donor in good health (CMV status not recorded). Some clones in this sample may be carry-over from other donors' samples.

The rearrangement joins TRBV9 to TRBJ2-1, with D unclear. The CDR3 spans 13 residues. Deletions cut 3 bases from V and 11 bases from J, with 15 bases between. Germline V gives CDR1 SGDLS, CDR2 YYNGEE. The CDR3 reads CASSAPLNPQQFF. Here the CDR3 DNA reads TGTGCCAGCAGCGCCCCACTGAACCCCCAGCAGTTCTTC.

The chain joins TRBV24-1 to TRBJ2-1; 7 positions match TRBD2. Per the germline V gene, CDR1 is KGHDR and CDR2 is SFDVKD. The CDR3 has 15 residues. Germline trimming cut 1 base from V and 4 bases from J; bases unmatched to any gene: 3. DNA for the CDR3: TGTGCCACCAGTGATTTCCGCGGGAGTTACAATGAGCAGTTCTTC. Translated: CATSDFRGSYNEQFF.

V is TRBV19 and J is TRBJ1-1, with D uncertain. The CDR3 is 14 amino acids. Germline V CDR1 and CDR2: LNHDA, SQIVND (reference sequence). Trimming removed 1 base at V and 1 base at J, with 7 bases between. The CDR3 is CASSIAGGNTEAFF. The CDR3 bases are TGTGCCAGTAGTATAGCGGGTGGGAACACTGAAGCTTTCTTT.

The chain has TRBV25-1 and TRBJ1-1; D ambiguous. V gave up 2 bases and J gave up 1 base, with 11 bases separating them. The CDR3 extends over 15 amino acids. CDR1 and CDR2 (germline): MGHDK, SYGVNS. This chain's CDR3 is CASSETEVGNTEAFF. CDR3 bases: TGTGCCAGCAGTGAAACCGAGGTAGGGAACACTGAAGCTTTCTTT.

This clonotype was counted between two and nine times. This chain uses TRBV5-1 with TRBJ2-7, with unresolved D. The ends were cut back, 4 bases at V and 2 bases at J, with 13 bases in the middle. This CDR3 has 14 amino acids. The V gene's germline CDR1 is SGHRS and CDR2 YFSETQ. CDR3 sequence: CASSHLTSPYEQYF. Here the CDR3 DNA reads TGCGCCAGCAGCCACCTCACCAGCCCCTACGAGCAGTACTTC.

This clonotype was seen only a few times. The chain combines TRBV5-1 with TRBJ1-1, with D possibly being TRBD1 (5 bases). The CDR3 consists of 15 residues. The germline V and J ends were trimmed by 7 bases and 1 base, with 17 bases remaining between them. CDR1 is SGHRS, CDR2 YFSETQ, per germline. The chain's CDR3 is CASAWQLGENTEAFF. CDR3 sequence (DNA): TGCGCCAGCGCATGGCAATTGGGGGAGAACACTGAAGCTTTCTTT.

V is TRBV7-8 and J is TRBJ1-5; D ambiguous. This CDR3 is 12 amino acids long. Germline V gene data show CDR1 as SGHVS and CDR2 as FQNEAQ. V lost 6 bases and J 4 bases, leaving 7 bases between the germline ends. The CDR3 region is CASSPANQPQHF. The CDR3 DNA reads as TGTGCCAGCAGTCCGGCGAATCAGCCCCAGCATTTT.

This clonotype was recorded many times. V usage is TRBV7-2 and J usage is TRBJ2-5, with D possibly being TRBD1 (5 bases). Germline V lookup: CDR1 SGHTA, CDR2 FQGNSA. The CDR3 is made up of 15 amino acids. V gave up 1 base and J gave up 2 bases, with 11 bases separating them. In nucleotides, the CDR3 is TGTGCCAGCAGCTTAGTAGGGGCCGAGCAAGAGACCCAGTACTTC. Its translation: CASSLVGAEQETQYF.

As regards this clonotype: A read error may explain this, as a much larger clone is one base away. The V and J genes are TRBV7-2 and TRBJ2-7; D perhaps matches TRBD1 (6 bases). This CDR3 is built from 13 residues. Germline assignment: CDR1 SGHTA and CDR2 FQGNSA. The CDR3 spells CASGLEQGYEQYF. CDR3 coding DNA: TGTGCCAGCGGCTTGGAACAGGGTTACGAGCAGTACTTC.

This clonotype was counted ten times or more. The chain's CDR3 is CASSYPGTLEQYF. In DNA, the CDR3 is TGTGCCAGCAGTTACCCCGGGACTCTCGAGCAGTACTTC. The rearrangement uses TRBV6-1 and TRBJ2-7; maybe TRBD2 (6 bases). Germline V gene sequence: CDR1 MNHNS, CDR2 SASEGT. The CDR3 loop spans 13 amino acids. V lost 5 bases to trimming and J lost 6 bases, with 14 bases between them.

In this sample, this clonotype turned up many times. The genes are TRBV12-3 or TRBV12-4 and TRBJ2-2; D remains unclear. V lost 2 bases to trimming and J lost 4 bases, with 5 bases between them. The CDR3 runs to 13 residues. For the CDR3, the DNA is TGTGCCAGCAGTTTACACATCACCGGGGAGCTGTTTTTT. Translated, it gives CASSLHITGELFF.

Only a few counts were recorded for this clonotype. V usage is TRBV7-2 and J usage is TRBJ2-1; 13 bases align to TRBD2. CDR3 length equals 19 residues. The J segment lost 7 bases and the V segment lost 5 bases, leaving 17 bases of the junction unmatched. Germline CDR1 and CDR2: SGHTA and FQGNSA. Written as DNA, the CDR3 is TGTGCCAGCAGCCGTAGTGGTACTAGCGGGAGGGCCATCGTGAATGAGCAGTTCTTC. It yields the protein CASSRSGTSGRAIVNEQFF.

For this clonotype: Since a much larger clone is just one base distant, this may be a read error. The gene calls are TRBV12-3 or TRBV12-4 and TRBJ2-1, with 7 bases lining up with TRBD2. Losses at the gene ends were 1 base for V and 5 bases for J; bases not matched to a gene: 14. CDR3 length: 18 residues. The CDR3 DNA sequence: TGTGCCAGCAGTTTAGGTCAGGGTCTAGCGGTGGCTGACAATGAGCAGTTCTTC. Protein sequence: CASSLGQGLAVADNEQFF.

This clonotype was seen only a few times. The rearrangement uses TRBV6-1 and TRBJ2-3; TRBD2 might be the D (7 bases). Trimming left V 5 bases short and J 1 base short, with 16 bases between. This CDR3 region has 16 residues. From germline, CDR1 is MNHNS and CDR2 SASEGT. Here the CDR3 reads CASSPLGGLGTDTQYF. DNA of the CDR3: TGTGCCAGCAGTCCCCTGGGGGGGCTGGGCACAGATACGCAGTATTTT.

This clonotype was observed many times. This sequence joins TRBV28 and TRBJ2-1; D not certain. The V end lost 2 bases, the J end lost 8 bases, and 7 bases lay between the germline ends. Per the germline V gene, CDR1 is MDHEN and CDR2 is SYDVKM. The CDR3 is made up of 12 amino acids. The DNA of the CDR3 is TGTGCCAGCAGTTTAGGTCGGGATGAGCAGTTCTTC. Translating gives CASSLGRDEQFF.

The rearrangement links TRBV18 to TRBJ2-5; D remains ambiguous. V was pared by 2 bases and J by 2 bases, with 15 bases between. The CDR3 contains 16 residues. CDR1 and CDR2 from the germline V gene are KGHSH and LQKENI. CDR3 loop: CASSPSFNSVQETQYF. The CDR3 DNA reads as TGTGCCAGCTCACCATCATTTAACAGTGTACAAGAGACCCAGTACTTC.

This clonotype was found a few times. The gene calls are TRBV7-2 and TRBJ2-3; the D is unclear. V was pared by 1 base and J by 6 bases, with 14 bases between. This CDR3 contains 15 residues. Germline loops: CDR1 SGHTA, CDR2 FQGNSA. CDR3 sequence (DNA): TGTGCCAGCAGCTTAGTTGGCAGGCCCACGGATACGCAGTATTTT. Translation: CASSLVGRPTDTQYF.

J is TRBJ2-3 and V is TRBV5-4; D gene ambiguous. In germline, CDR1 is SGHNT, CDR2 YYREEE (reference sequence). V lost 5 bases and J lost 1, with 14 bases in between. This CDR3 contains 15 residues. In nucleotides, the CDR3 is TGTGCCAGCAGAACCCAGTTCAAGGGCACAGATACGCAGTATTTT. Its protein product is CASRTQFKGTDTQYF.

The chain links TRBV7-6 to TRBJ2-1; 9 bases are a match to TRBD2. The CDR3 totals 16 residues. In germline, CDR1 is SGHVS, CDR2 FNYEAQ. Germline trimming cut 0 bases from V and 3 bases from J; bases unmatched to any gene: 3. CDR3: CASSLARTSDYNEQFF. CDR3 in DNA: TGTGCCAGCAGCTTAGCCAGGACTAGCGACTACAATGAGCAGTTCTTC.

The chain is built from TRBV10-3 and TRBJ2-1; D gene unclear. V was trimmed by 6 bases and J by 4 bases, leaving 13 bases between them. This CDR3 is 14 amino acids long. Looked up from germline, CDR1 is ENHRY and CDR2 is SYGVKD. The CDR3 DNA reads TGTGCCATCAGGCGACTGGACCAATACAATGAGCAGTTCTTC. Its translation is CAIRRLDQYNEQFF.

This clonotype appeared a few times. The J gene is TRBJ1-1, the V gene TRBV2; a weak D match, TRBD1 (5 bases). V was cut by 6 bases and J by 4 bases, with 18 bases left in between. Germline V gene data show CDR1 as SNHLY and CDR2 as FYNNEI. The CDR3 runs 15 residues. In DNA form, the CDR3 reads TGTGCCAGCAGGCAAGGGGAAGGGGTAGGCACTGAAGCTTTCTTT. Protein: CASRQGEGVGTEAFF.

This chain connects TRBV5-6 to TRBJ2-7; 12 bases line up with TRBD2. The CDR3 is 16 amino acids. Trimming removed 4 bases from V and 3 bases from J; junction bases left unmatched: 8. Germline V gene sequence: CDR1 SGHDT, CDR2 YYEEEE. The CDR3, as DNA: TGTGCCAGCAGCCTATCCCTAGCGGGAGGGATCTACGAGCAGTACTTC. It is translated as CASSLSLAGGIYEQYF.

This clonotype was counted at least ten times. This sequence joins TRBV7-2 and TRBJ1-1; no definite D call. CDR3 length: 15 amino acids. V was clipped by 2 bases and J by 1 base, with 11 bases between them. Per the germline V gene, CDR1 is SGHTA and CDR2 is FQGNSA. The CDR3 sequence: CASSLSWSENTEAFF. CDR3 coding DNA: TGTGCCAGCAGCTTATCCTGGTCCGAGAACACTGAAGCTTTCTTT.

The rearrangement uses TRBV6-5 and TRBJ2-1, with D possibly TRBD1 on 5 matching bases. Trimming removed 4 bases at V and 5 bases at J, with 9 bases between. This CDR3 region has 13 residues. Germline CDR1 is MNHEY and CDR2 is SVGAGI. CDR3 protein: CASSWGRDNEQFF. As DNA, the CDR3 is TGTGCCAGCAGTTGGGGCCGGGACAATGAGCAGTTCTTC.

This clonotype was detected many times. The rearrangement links TRBV7-6 to TRBJ2-1; D possibly corresponds to TRBD1 (6 bases). Germline V gene sequence: CDR1 SGHVS, CDR2 FNYEAQ. This CDR3 comprises 12 residues. V was pared by 5 bases and J by 9 bases, with 11 bases between. The CDR3 DNA is TGTGCCAGCAGCCCGGGACACGGTGAGCAGTTCTTC. As protein: CASSPGHGEQFF.